The sequence of this T cell receptor (beta chain) was determined in a study of blood T cell repertoires in COVID-19. Study context: COVID-19 samples, acute and convalescent, were from the United States, Italy and Spain.

In the original analysis: Amplification from reference gene primers served as the basis for estimated nucleated cell counts. Clones were sequenced by immunoSEQ multiplex PCR, and TCRdb holds only the in-frame ones, with some missing. The D gene and trimming were derived from the DNA, and the V and J assignments and clone size from that table. In the table there are some 150,000 clones, 70% to 90% of which are singletons. CDR1 and CDR2 from the germline V gene are PRHDT and FYEKMQ (reference sequence). V shed 5 bases and J 4 bases; nucleotides not matched to a gene: 8. The CDR3 covers 14 residues. The sequenced sample consisted of peripheral blood. The chain recombines TRBV13 with TRBJ2-7; 7 bases align to TRBD1. This clonotype originated in an older woman with COVID-19, enrolled during active disease. The CDR3 spells CASSPRQGRYEQYF. In DNA, the CDR3 is TGTGCCAGCAGCCCCCGACAGGGCCGTTACGAGCAGTACTTC.